These T cell receptor beta chains were read from a single sample in a study of blood T cells in healthy people across ages. Using its own MiXCR run on the 5' RACE reads, TCRdb lists one record per CDR3 protein. Of about 1,800,000 distinct CDR3 sequences in the sample, roughly 27% are singletons; the top ten hold 7% to 9%. The specimen was blood. All receptors come from a woman in her twenties or thirties in good health. CDR3s include the opening cysteine and the closing phenylalanine or tryptophan. The D gene is left open where the match is weak. Size is stated for part of the rows, as once, few or many counts, or as a class when the clone is expanded.

V gene,J gene,clone size,D gene,CDR3 length,CDR3 protein,CDR3 DNA
TRBV18,TRBJ2-1,NA,NA,13,CAGSPGEGDEQFF,TGTGCCGGCTCACCGGGCGAGGGGGATGAGCAGTTCTTC
TRBV4-1,TRBJ2-1,few,TRBD2,16,CASSPWRGGPCNEQFF,TGCGCCAGCAGCCCTTGGCGGGGGGGCCCTTGCAATGAGCAGTTCTTC
TRBV6-2/TRBV6-3,TRBJ1-2,NA,TRBD1,14,CASSYGTGFYGYTF,TGTGCCAGCAGTTACGGGACAGGCTTTTATGGCTACACCTTC
TRBV7-2,TRBJ2-1,few,NA,13,CASSLNLGYEQFF,TGTGCCAGCAGCTTAAACCTAGGCTATGAGCAGTTCTTC
TRBV7-9,TRBJ1-2,many,TRBD1,16,CASSSPPGQGGHGYTF,TGTGCCAGCAGCTCGCCTCCGGGACAGGGAGGCCATGGCTACACCTTC
TRBV15,TRBJ1-2,few,NA,13,CATSGAWREGYTF,TGTGCCACCAGCGGGGCCTGGAGGGAGGGCTACACCTTC
TRBV20-1,TRBJ2-7,NA,NA,15,CSARDLALNVYEQYF,TGCAGTGCTAGAGATCTCGCCCTGAACGTGTACGAGCAGTACTTC
TRBV5-1,TRBJ2-5,NA,NA,15,CGSRAGQRQLETQYF,TGCGGCAGCAGAGCGGGACAGCGCCAATTGGAGACCCAGTACTTC
TRBV3-1,TRBJ1-6,few,NA,17,CASSQSTAVSYNSPLHF,TGTGCCAGCAGCCAAAGTACGGCGGTCTCCTATAATTCACCCCTCCACTTT
TRBV4-3,TRBJ2-1,NA,NA,15,CASSQQLQPGVEQFF,TGCGCCAGCAGCCAACAGCTCCAACCAGGGGTTGAGCAGTTCTTC
TRBV5-1,TRBJ2-7,many,TRBD1,14,CASSLRGTVIEQYF,TGCGCCAGCAGCTTGAGGGGGACAGTCATCGAGCAGTACTTC
TRBV4-1,TRBJ2-7,NA,TRBD2,16,CASSHGLAGGLYEQYF,TGCGCCAGCAGCCACGGACTAGCGGGGGGGCTCTACGAGCAGTACTTC
TRBV15,TRBJ2-5,many,TRBD1,17,CATSREGIGQGVQTQYF,TGTGCCACCAGCAGAGAGGGGATTGGACAGGGGGTACAGACCCAGTACTTC
TRBV5-5,TRBJ1-2,few,NA,15,CASSLQSGENYGYTF,TGTGCCAGCAGCTTGCAGTCAGGGGAGAACTATGGCTACACCTTC
TRBV29-1,TRBJ2-5,NA,NA,14,CSVEGGRDVEAQYF,TGCAGCGTTGAAGGGGGACGGGACGTCGAGGCCCAGTACTTC
TRBV20-1,TRBJ1-2,NA,NA,16,CSARTTNSGPNYGYTF,TGCAGTGCTAGAACTACAAACTCCGGTCCTAACTATGGCTACACCTTC
TRBV5-1,TRBJ2-3,few,NA,14,CASSWREGTDTQYF,TGCGCCAGCAGCTGGAGGGAGGGGACAGATACACAGTATTTT
TRBV20-1,TRBJ1-5,NA,NA,14,CSASWRDSNQPQHF,TGCAGTGCTAGTTGGCGGGATAGCAATCAGCCCCAGCATTTT
TRBV11-2,TRBJ2-7,NA,NA,15,CVSSFGGGGSYEQYF,TGTGTCAGCAGCTTCGGCGGAGGGGGGTCCTACGAGCAGTACTTC
TRBV7-9,TRBJ2-1,NA,TRBD2,15,CASSSIAGAYNEQFF,TGTGCCAGCAGTTCAATAGCGGGGGCCTACAATGAGCAGTTCTTC
TRBV7-9,TRBJ2-2,NA,TRBD1,16,CAGSEGQGAVTGELFF,TGTGCCGGCAGCGAAGGTCAGGGGGCCGTTACCGGGGAGCTGTTTTTT
TRBV6-5,TRBJ2-5,few,NA,8,CARVTQYF,TGTGCCAGGGTGACCCAGTACTTC
TRBV6-5,TRBJ1-6,few,TRBD1,17,CASSYSNYPQGNSPLHF,TGTGCCAGCAGTTACTCTAATTACCCACAGGGGAATTCACCCCTCCACTTT
TRBV5-5,TRBJ2-3,many,NA,16,CASSLETRTSTDTQYF,TGTGCCAGCAGCTTGGAGACAAGGACTAGCACAGATACGCAGTATTTT